Each of the 20 T cell receptor beta chains below was sequenced from the same sample in a study of metastatic and nonmetastatic thyroid tumors. TCRdb re-clonotyped the PCR reads via MiXCR. The data contain 100,000 or so clones, about 15% of them seen just once; the ten biggest clones take up 3.6%. All patients reached thyroid surgery having received no treatment beforehand. Material: blood. Receptors originate from a female donor with papillary thyroid cancer or a benign thyroid nodule (not recorded which). Some clones in this sample may be carry-over from other donors' samples.

In its sample, this clone was seen many times. CDR3 in amino acids: CASRTDRPTNYGYTF. DNA for the CDR3: TGTGCCAGCAGGACCGACAGGCCGACTAACTATGGCTACACCTTC. The chain joins TRBV6-1 to TRBJ1-2, with a weak D call TRBD1 (6 bases). The CDR3 spans 15 residues. In germline, CDR1 is MNHNS, CDR2 SASEGT. Trimming removed 6 bases at V and 0 bases at J, with 14 bases between.

The chain employs TRBV30 and TRBJ1-2, with D possibly TRBD1 on 6 matching bases. The CDR3 loop spans 15 amino acids. The V end was cut by 2 bases, the J end by 5 bases, with 18 bases between. Germline-derived CDR1 and CDR2 are GTSNPN and SVGIG (reference sequence). CDR3 in amino acids: CAWSMQGSLKYGYTF. The CDR3 nucleotides are TGTGCCTGGAGTATGCAGGGGTCCCTGAAATATGGCTACACCTTC.

V usage is TRBV7-3 and J usage is TRBJ1-2; a weak D match, TRBD1 (5 bases). CDR3 size: 14 residues. Germline CDR1 and CDR2: SGHTA and FQGTGA. The V gene lost 6 bases and the J gene lost 4 bases, with 15 bases spanning the gap. The CDR3 spells CASSPSTVGYGYTF. The CDR3, as DNA: TGTGCCAGCAGTCCATCGACAGTGGGCTATGGCTACACCTTC.

This clone is labeled as medium-sized (0.01 to 0.1%). This chain links TRBV2 with TRBJ1-5; D remains ambiguous. The CDR3 consists of 14 residues. V shed 5 bases and J shed 4 bases, with 12 bases lying between them. From germline, CDR1 is SNHLY and CDR2 FYNNEI. CDR3 sequence (DNA): TGTGCCAGCAGTTCTGCACCCGGGAATCAGCCCCAGCATTTT. Its translation is CASSSAPGNQPQHF. The entire variable domain, with the rest obtained from reference TRBV2 and TRBJ1-5, is as follows: EPEVTQTPSHQVTQMGQEVILRCVPISNHLYFYWYRQILGQKVEFLVSFYNNEISEKSEIFDDQFSVERPDGSNFTLKIRSTKLEDSAMYFCASSSAPGNQPQHFGDGTRLSIL.

This clone has a handful of counts. A much bigger clone sits one base away, suggesting this may be a read error. The rearrangement links TRBV2 to TRBJ2-5, with 10 bases fitting TRBD2. The CDR3 extends over 14 amino acids. Germline loops: CDR1 SNHLY, CDR2 FYNNEI. CDR3: CASSPRTSGETKYF. CDR3 in DNA: TGTGCCAGCAGCCCCCGGACTAGCGGCGAGACCAAGTACTTC.

This clone came up a few times. A much larger clone sits a single nucleotide away, making a read error possible. V is TRBV9 and J is TRBJ2-7; 7 bases line up with TRBD2. This CDR3 region has 16 residues. CDR1 SGDLS and CDR2 YYNGEE come from the germline V gene. CDR3 amino acids: CASIVGGTSGDYEQYF. CDR3 nucleotides: TGTGCCAGCATCGTAGGTGGAACCAGCGGGGACTACGAGCAGTACTTC.

The V gene is TRBV7-2, the J gene TRBJ2-7, with D hard to call. Germline CDR1 is SGHTA and CDR2 is FQGNSA. V lost 1 base and J 0 bases, leaving 10 bases between the germline ends. The CDR3 totals 15 residues. This chain's CDR3 is CASSLEVGPSYEQYF. In DNA, the CDR3 is TGTGCCAGCAGCTTAGAAGTCGGACCCTCCTACGAGCAGTACTTC. The whole variable domain, remainder taken from reference TRBV7-2 and TRBJ2-7, is GAGVSQSPSNKVTEKGKDVELRCDPISGHTALYWYRQSLGQGLEFLIYFQGNSAPDKSGLPSDRFSAERTGGSVSTLTIQRTQQEDSAVYLCASSLEVGPSYEQYFGPGTRLTVT.

This clone was seen at least ten times. The chain employs TRBV7-8 and TRBJ1-3; D call uncertain. Germline V gives CDR1 SGHVS, CDR2 FQNEAQ. Deletions cut 5 bases from V and 4 bases from J, with 15 bases between. This CDR3 has 15 amino acids. In DNA form, the CDR3 reads TGTGCCAGCAGCGCCGAGAGAGGGATAGGAAACACCATATATTTT. Its translation is CASSAERGIGNTIYF.

This clone is medium-sized (0.01 to 0.1%) in the sample. This sequence joins TRBV19 and TRBJ1-2; D is uncertain. Deletions cut 4 bases from V and 8 bases from J, with 17 bases between. The V gene's germline CDR1 is LNHDA and CDR2 SQIVND (reference sequence). This CDR3 has 14 residues. The DNA for the CDR3 is TGTGCCAGTAGTAACCTAGGACGGCCTAGGGGCTACACCTTC. Translated: CASSNLGRPRGYTF. Based on the CDR3 plus reference TRBV19 and TRBJ1-2, the full variable domain is DGGITQSPKYLFRKEGQNVTLSCEQNLNHDAMYWYRQDPGQGLRLIYYSQIVNDFQKGDIAEGYSVSREKKESFPLTVTSAQKNPTAFYLCASSNLGRPRGYTFGSGTRLTVV.

This clone came up many times. The rearrangement links TRBV13 to TRBJ2-7, with a tentative D call TRBD2 (6 bases). CDR1 is PRHDT, CDR2 FYEKMQ, per germline (reference sequence). This CDR3 comprises 13 residues. The V end was cut by 3 bases, the J end by 3 bases, with 9 bases between. The CDR3 protein is CASSFRTIYEQYF. The CDR3 DNA is TGTGCCAGCAGCTTCAGGACTATCTACGAGCAGTACTTC.

This clone was detected ten times or more. The chain recombines TRBV2 with TRBJ2-2; D uncertain. This CDR3 is 13 amino acids long. V dropped 7 bases and J dropped 5 bases, with 11 bases sitting between them. Germline lookup yields CDR1 SNHLY and CDR2 FYNNEI. The CDR3 region has the DNA TGTGCCAGCACTATACGACGAACCGGGGAGCTGTTTTTT. It translates to CASTIRRTGELFF. Full variable domain (rest looked up from reference TRBV2 and TRBJ2-2): EPEVTQTPSHQVTQMGQEVILRCVPISNHLYFYWYRQILGQKVEFLVSFYNNEISEKSEIFDDQFSVERPDGSNFTLKIRSTKLEDSAMYFCASTIRRTGELFFGEGSRLTVL.

This clone was counted at least ten times. The rearrangement uses TRBV19 and TRBJ2-7; 10 bases fit TRBD1. The CDR3 has 15 amino acids. The germline gives CDR1 LNHDA, CDR2 SQIVND (reference sequence). V shed 5 bases and J 6 bases; nucleotides not matched to a gene: 10. The CDR3 DNA follows: TGTGCCAGTAGTTCGACCGGGACAGGGGTTTTCGAGCAGTACTTC. Its translation: CASSSTGTGVFEQYF.

This clone was seen repeatedly, ten times or more. The chain joins TRBV5-6 to TRBJ2-1; unclear D gene. Deletions cut 0 bases from V and 0 bases from J, with 7 bases between. CDR1 SGHDT and CDR2 YYEEEE come from the germline V gene. The CDR3 totals 15 residues. This chain's CDR3 is CASSLGPSSYNEQFF. CDR3 bases: TGTGCCAGCAGCTTGGGGCCAAGCTCCTACAATGAGCAGTTCTTC.

This clone occurred a few times. A clone one base away is much larger, so this may be a read error. This is likely a read error, given that the CDR3 carries no conserved phenylalanine or tryptophan at its end. This chain links TRBV2 with TRBJ2-7; D remains ambiguous. This CDR3 is 14 amino acids long. Trimming pared 5 bases from V and 0 bases from J, leaving 11 bases between. CDR1 and CDR2 from the germline V gene are SNHLY and FYNNEI. The CDR3, as DNA: TGTGCCAGCAGTTGTGACAAGAGCTCCTACGAGCAGTACCTC. It encodes CASSCDKSSYEQYL.

This clone was counted at least ten times. A read error may account for a junction end that differs from germline. The J gene is TRBJ2-3, the V gene TRBV3-1; 9 nucleotides line up with TRBD2. Per the germline V gene, CDR1 is LGHDT and CDR2 is YNNKEL (reference sequence). This CDR3 has 14 amino acids. The CDR3 region has the DNA TGTGCCAGCAGCCCTGGGACTAGCATAGATACGCAGTATTTT. Translated: CASSPGTSIDTQYF.

This clone was observed a few times. The CDR3 DNA reads as TGTGCCAGCAGTTTAACGCGGTACAGGGGACCAAATGGCTACACCTTC. It yields the protein CASSLTRYRGPNGYTF. The chain combines TRBV28 with TRBJ1-2, with 7 bases that match TRBD1. V dropped 2 bases and J dropped 6; count of bases not matched to a gene: 12. The CDR3 length is 16 residues. From germline, CDR1 is MDHEN and CDR2 SYDVKM.

On this clone: The sample carries other DNA sequences with the same CDR3. The gene calls are TRBV11-3 and TRBJ2-1, with 8 bases fitting TRBD1. CDR1 and CDR2 (germline): SGHNT, YENEEA. This CDR3 is built from 19 residues. The junction had 15 bases not matched to a gene; V was cut back by 1 base and J by 4 bases. The CDR3 region has the DNA TGTGCCAGCAGCTTAGTGGGGGGCAGGGGGCGCGGCGGATACAATGAGCAGTTCTTC. Translated: CASSLVGGRGRGGYNEQFF. Complete variable domain (other parts from reference TRBV11-3 and TRBJ2-1): EAGVVQSPRYKIIEKKQPVAFWCNPISGHNTLYWYLQNLGQGPELLIRYENEEAVDDSQLPKDRFSAERLKGVDSTLKIQPAELGDSAVYLCASSLVGGRGRGGYNEQFFGPGTRLTVL.

Comment on this clone: The CDR3 ends on some other residue instead of the conserved phenylalanine or tryptophan, so this is likely a read error. The J gene is TRBJ2-5, the V gene TRBV5-1; TRBD2 aligns across 8 bases. With 6 bases clipped from V and 5 bases from J, the junction kept 18 bases outside the gene matches. The CDR3 covers 17 residues. Germline V gene lookup returns CDR1 SGHRS and CDR2 YFSETQ. Here the CDR3 reads CASTPDTSGGAGETQYL. In DNA form, the CDR3 reads TGCGCCAGCACTCCCGACACATCCGGGGGGGCCGGCGAGACCCAGTACTTA.

This clone occurred many times. The V gene is TRBV7-9, the J gene TRBJ2-7; TRBD1 agrees at 7 bases. J lost 5 bases, V lost 1 base, and 5 bases had no gene match. CDR1 is SEHNR, CDR2 FQNEAQ, per germline (reference sequence). This CDR3 region has 14 residues. Here the CDR3 DNA reads TGTGCCAGCAGCTTAGACAGGGGTGTCCACGAGCAGTACTTC. It specifies CASSLDRGVHEQYF.

This clone appeared many times. V gene TRBV11-1 combines with J gene TRBJ1-2, with TRBD1 as a possible D gene (6 bases). CDR1 is SGHAT, CDR2 FQDESV, per germline (reference sequence). The CDR3 length is 17 residues. V shed 1 base and J shed 7 bases, with 22 bases lying between them. CDR3 amino acids: CASSLGSPNRVRSGYTF. The CDR3 nucleotides are TGTGCCAGCAGCTTAGGGTCCCCCAACAGGGTTCGCAGTGGCTACACCTTC. Complete variable domain (other parts from reference TRBV11-1 and TRBJ1-2): EAEVAQSPRYKITEKSQAVAFWCDPISGHATLYWYRQILGQGPELLVQFQDESVVDDSQLPKDRFSAERLKGVDSTLKIQPAELGDSAMYLCASSLGSPNRVRSGYTFGSGTRLTVV.